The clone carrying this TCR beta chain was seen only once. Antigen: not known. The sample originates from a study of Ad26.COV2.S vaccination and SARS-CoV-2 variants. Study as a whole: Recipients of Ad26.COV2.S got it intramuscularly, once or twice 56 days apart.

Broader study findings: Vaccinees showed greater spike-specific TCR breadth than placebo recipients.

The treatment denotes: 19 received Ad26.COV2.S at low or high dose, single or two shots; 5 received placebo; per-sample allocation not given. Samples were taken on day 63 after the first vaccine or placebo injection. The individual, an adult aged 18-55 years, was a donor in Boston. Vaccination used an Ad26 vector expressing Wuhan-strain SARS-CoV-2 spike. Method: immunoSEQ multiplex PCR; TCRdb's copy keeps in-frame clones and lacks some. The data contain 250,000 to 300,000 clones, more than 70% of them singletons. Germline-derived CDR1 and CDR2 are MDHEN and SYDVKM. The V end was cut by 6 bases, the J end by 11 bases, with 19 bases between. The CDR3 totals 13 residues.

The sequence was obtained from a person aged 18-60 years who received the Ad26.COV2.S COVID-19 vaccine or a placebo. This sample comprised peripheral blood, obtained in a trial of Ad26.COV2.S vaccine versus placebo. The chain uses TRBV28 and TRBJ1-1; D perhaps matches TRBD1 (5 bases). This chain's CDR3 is CASSASDREGAFF. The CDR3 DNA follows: TGTGCCAGCAGCGCCAGCGATAGGGAGGGGGCTTTCTTT.